The T cell receptor beta chain under discussion was sequenced for a study of beta chain features in type 1 diabetes. General study findings and limits: When VDJ junctions were examined, type 1 diabetes patients showed fewer insertions and more deletions. Shortening of TCRB CDR3s, moderate but significant, appeared in all four CD4+ subsets of Type 1 diabetes patients.

Expressed TCRB transcripts were sequenced because the isolated RNA had all been reverse transcribed beforehand. The study sequenced naive, central memory and regulatory T cell samples to an average of roughly 3.4 million reads. Sequencing used immunoSEQ multiplex PCR; TCRdb keeps in-frame clones, though not all of them. This sample has about 930,000 clones, with about 17% found just once. As regards this clone: What it binds is unknown.

The sequenced sample consisted of naive CD4+ T cells from blood. The clonotype comes from a young woman in good health.

The CDR3 region is CASSPDRVEPQHF. The CDR3, as DNA: TGTGCCAGCTCACCAGACCGCGTGGAGCCCCAGCATTTT. The V call is TRBV18, the J call TRBJ1-5; no reliable D call. The CDR3 has 13 residues. Germline-derived CDR1 and CDR2 are KGHSH and LQKENI. The ends were cut back, 2 bases at V and 8 bases at J, with 10 bases in the middle.